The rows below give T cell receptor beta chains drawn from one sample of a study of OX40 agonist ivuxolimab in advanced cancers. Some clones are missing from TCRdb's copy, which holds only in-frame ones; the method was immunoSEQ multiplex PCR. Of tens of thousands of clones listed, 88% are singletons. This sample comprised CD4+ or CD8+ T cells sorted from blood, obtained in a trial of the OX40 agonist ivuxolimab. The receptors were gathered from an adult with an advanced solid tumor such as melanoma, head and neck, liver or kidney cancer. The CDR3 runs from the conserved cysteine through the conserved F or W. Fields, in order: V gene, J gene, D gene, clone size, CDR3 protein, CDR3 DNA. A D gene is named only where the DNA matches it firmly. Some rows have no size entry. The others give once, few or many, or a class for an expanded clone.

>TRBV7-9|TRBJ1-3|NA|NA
CASSGPNPPESGNTIYF
TGTGCCAGCAGCGGACCCAACCCCCCGGAGTCCGGAAACACCATATATTTT
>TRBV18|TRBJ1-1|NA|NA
CASSHGRGTEAFF
TGTGCCAGCTCCCATGGGAGGGGTACTGAAGCTTTCTTT
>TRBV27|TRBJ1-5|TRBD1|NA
CASSWRQGRQPQHF
TGTGCCAGCAGTTGGAGACAGGGACGCCAGCCCCAGCATTTT
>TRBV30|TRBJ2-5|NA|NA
CARTGGQGTQYF
TGTGCCCGGACCGGGGGTCAGGGGACCCAGTACTTC
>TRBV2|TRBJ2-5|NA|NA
CASSQSALQETQYF
TGTGCCAGCAGTCAAAGCGCTTTACAAGAGACCCAGTACTTC
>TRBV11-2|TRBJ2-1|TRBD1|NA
CASSWGQGRNEQFF
TGTGCCAGCAGCTGGGGACAGGGCAGGAATGAGCAGTTCTTC
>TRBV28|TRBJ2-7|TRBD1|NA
CASSLRRQGSYEQYF
TGTGCCAGCAGTCTACGCCGACAGGGCTCCTACGAGCAGTACTTC
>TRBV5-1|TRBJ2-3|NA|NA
CASSLALTVTDTQYF
TGCGCCAGCAGCTTGGCCCTGACAGTTACAGATACGCAGTATTTT
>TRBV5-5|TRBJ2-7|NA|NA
CASSLAQETHEQYF
TGTGCCAGCAGCTTGGCGCAGGAAACCCACGAGCAGTACTTC
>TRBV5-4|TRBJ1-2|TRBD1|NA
CASTQVQGAGYTF
TGTGCCAGTACTCAAGTACAGGGGGCTGGCTACACCTTC
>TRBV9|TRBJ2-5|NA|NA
CASSRTGTSQETQYF
TGTGCCAGCAGCCGGACCGGGACGTCTCAAGAGACCCAGTACTTC
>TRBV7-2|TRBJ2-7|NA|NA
CASSDKTPGMTSHTYEQYF
TGTGCCAGCAGCGATAAAACCCCCGGAATGACCTCCCACACCTACGAGCAGTACTTC
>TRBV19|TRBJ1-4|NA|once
CASSFGLTTNEKLFF
TGTGCCAGTAGTTTCGGACTCACAACTAATGAAAAACTGTTTTTT
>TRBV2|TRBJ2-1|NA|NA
CARGPFAEQFF
TGTGCCAGGGGGCCGTTCGCGGAGCAGTTCTTC
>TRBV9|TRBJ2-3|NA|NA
CASSVVSGASTDTQYF
TGTGCCAGCAGCGTAGTGTCAGGTGCTAGCACAGATACGCAGTATTTT
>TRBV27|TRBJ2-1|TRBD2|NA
CASSFSGMEQFF
TGTGCCAGCAGTTTCAGCGGGATGGAGCAGTTCTTC
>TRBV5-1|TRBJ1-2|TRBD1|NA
CASSLGNSGTGYGYTF
TGCGCCAGCAGCTTGGGGAATTCCGGGACAGGCTATGGCTACACCTTC
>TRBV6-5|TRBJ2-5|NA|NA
CASSLQGRYQETQYF
TGTGCCAGCAGTCTCCAAGGACGGTATCAAGAGACCCAGTACTTC
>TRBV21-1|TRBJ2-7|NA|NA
CARRTHSSYEQYF
TGTGCCAGGCGGACCCATAGCTCCTACGAGCAGTACTTC
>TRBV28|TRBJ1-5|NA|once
CASNPNGRSNQPQHF
TGTGCCAGCAACCCCAATGGCAGAAGCAATCAGCCCCAGCATTTT
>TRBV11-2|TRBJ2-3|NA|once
CASSLAATDTQYF
TGTGCCAGCAGCTTGGCAGCCACAGATACGCAGTATTTT
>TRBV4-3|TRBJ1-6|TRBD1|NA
CASSLGQGSNSPLHF
TGCGCCAGCAGCCTCGGACAGGGGAGTAATTCACCCCTCCACTTT
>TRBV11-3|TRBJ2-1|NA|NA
CASSLDNGYSYNEQFF
TGTGCCAGCAGCTTAGATAACGGGTACTCCTACAATGAGCAGTTCTTC
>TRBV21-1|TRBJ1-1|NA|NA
CASSPRENTEAFF
TGTGCCAGCAGCCCGAGGGAGAACACTGAAGCTTTCTTT
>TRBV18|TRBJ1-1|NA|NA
CASSPSAKNTEAFF
TGTGCCAGCTCACCAAGTGCCAAGAACACTGAAGCTTTCTTT
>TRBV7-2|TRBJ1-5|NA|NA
CASSLQPSPNQPQHF
TGTGCCAGCAGCTTACAACCCTCTCCTAATCAGCCCCAGCATTTT
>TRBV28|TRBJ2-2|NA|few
CASSFLGRDTGELFF
TGTGCCAGCAGTTTTCTGGGGCGGGACACCGGGGAGCTGTTTTTT
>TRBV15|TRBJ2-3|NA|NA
CATSRDLDIGRSRF
TGTGCCACCAGCAGAGATCTCGATATAGGACGCAGCCGTTTT